This TCR beta chain was observed in a study of T cells in Graves' hyperthyroidism and ophthalmopathy. The CDR3 regions of TCR beta were amplified from RNA transcripts. HTBI primers drove first-round RT-PCR of the TCR CDR3. In TCRdb, the multiplex PCR reads were re-called with MiXCR into one record per CDR3 protein. The table records 490,000 or so distinct CDR3 sequences, more than 15% of them present only once. Disease duration was under 3 months in the ophthalmopathy patients, who also had a Clinical Activity Score of at least 3 and a NOSPECS grade of at least 4. This clonotype appeared a few times. CDR3 length: 16 residues. The ends were cut back, 4 bases at V and 2 bases at J, with 15 bases in the middle. Germline lookup yields CDR1 SNHLY and CDR2 FYNNEI.

The clonotype comes from a woman aged 30 to 39 with Graves' ophthalmopathy. The chain recombines TRBV2 with TRBJ1-5; tentative D call: TRBD1 (5 bases). Material for sequencing was blood. For the CDR3, the DNA is TGTGCCAGCAGTGTCAGGGAGACGTATGGCAATCAGCCCCAGCATTTT. This translates into CASSVRETYGNQPQHF. Filled out from reference TRBV2 and TRBJ1-5, the complete variable domain reads EPEVTQTPSHQVTQMGQEVILRCVPISNHLYFYWYRQILGQKVEFLVSFYNNEISEKSEIFDDQFSVERPDGSNFTLKIRSTKLEDSAMYFCASSVRETYGNQPQHFGDGTRLSIL.